A single sample is the source of the 15 T cell receptor beta chains below, sequenced in a study of molecular identifiers for immune sequencing clone quantification. MiXCR, run by TCRdb on the PCR reads, gives a single entry per CDR3 protein. Among roughly 93,000 distinct CDR3 sequences listed, roughly 20% were seen once. Sequencing was done on a sample of naive CD8+ T cells from blood, with Jurkat cell RNA spiked in. Specified subset: FACS-sorted CD8+CD4-CCR7+CD45RA+ naive T cells. These receptor sequences come from a human donor in good health. Some libraries in this study had Jurkat cell RNA spiked in.

In this sample, this clonotype turned up many times. The chain combines TRBV4-3 with TRBJ1-4; 7 positions match TRBD1. Germline CDR1 reads LGHNA; CDR2 reads YSLEER. CDR3 length: 18 amino acids. With 0 bases clipped from V and 7 bases from J, the junction kept 14 bases outside the gene matches. The chain's CDR3 is CASSQERDSPGWGEKLFF. CDR3 DNA sequence: TGCGCCAGCAGCCAAGAACGGGACAGCCCCGGTTGGGGTGAAAAACTGTTTTTT.

The table lists this clonotype with many counts. The rearrangement uses TRBV27 and TRBJ2-7; a possible D gene is TRBD2 (6 bases). The CDR3 runs 13 residues. V lost 6 bases and J lost 5, with 14 bases in between. The germline V gene has CDR1 MNHEY and CDR2 SMNVEV (reference sequence). The CDR3 loop is CASSTGVRDEQYF. For the CDR3, the DNA is TGTGCCAGCAGCACGGGGGTGCGGGACGAGCAGTACTTC.

This clonotype was observed a handful of times. Being one base from a much bigger clone, this may be a read error. This rearrangement joins TRBV18 to TRBJ2-5; D unclear. CDR1 is KGHSH and CDR2 is LQKENI in the germline V gene. This CDR3 comprises 13 residues. CDR3 sequence reads: CTSSQDLEETQYF. The CDR3 DNA sequence: TGTACCAGCTCCCAAGACTTGGAAGAGACCCAGTACTTC.

The chain joins TRBV30 to TRBJ2-4, with D perhaps given as TRBD1 or TRBD2 (5 bases each). The CDR3 spans 13 residues. Trimming pared 5 bases from V and 8 bases from J, leaving 16 bases between. CDR1 and CDR2 from the germline V gene are GTSNPN and SVGIG (reference sequence). CDR3 DNA sequence: TGTGCCTGGGGGGACGCGCAGAGTCACATTCAGTACTTC. Protein product: CAWGDAQSHIQYF.

This clonotype has ten or more counts. The chain employs TRBV7-6 and TRBJ2-2; D uncertain. The CDR3 sequence is 16 residues long. Germline assignment: CDR1 SGHVS and CDR2 FNYEAQ. With 3 bases removed from V and 0 bases from J, the gap between germline ends came to 11 bases. CDR3 in amino acids: CASSLTEAPNTGELFF. The CDR3 nucleotides are TGTGCCAGCAGCTTGACCGAGGCCCCGAACACCGGGGAGCTGTTTTTT.

At least ten counts were recorded for this clonotype. The CDR3 coding sequence is TGCAGTGCTAGAGATAGTGTGCGGTTCGTAGCGGTAGACACCGGGGAGCTGTTTTTT. Protein sequence: CSARDSVRFVAVDTGELFF. The chain combines TRBV20-1 with TRBJ2-2; TRBD2 is a possible D gene (6 bases). This CDR3 has 19 residues. CDR1 and CDR2 (germline): DFQATT, SNEGSKA (reference sequence). Trimming left V 0 bases short and J 3 bases short, with 23 bases between.

Notes on this clonotype: Mismatch with germline at one junction end may stem from a read error. V gene TRBV5-3 combines with J gene TRBJ1-2; 10 positions match TRBD1. TRBV5-3 is marked as an open reading frame, function uncertain. The CDR3 runs to 15 residues. CDR3 sequence (DNA): TGTGCCAGCAGCTTGGAGGACAGGGGGGTCTATGGCTACACCTTC. It codes for CASSLEDRGVYGYTF.

This clonotype was seen only a few times. This chain uses TRBV20-1 with TRBJ2-7; the match to TRBD1 covers 7 bases. J lost 2 bases, V lost 5 bases, and 9 bases had no gene match. The CDR3 is made up of 14 amino acids. The germline V gene encodes CDR1 DFQATT and CDR2 SNEGSKA (reference sequence). The CDR3 reads CSAFLPGQTYEQYF. CDR3 in DNA: TGCAGTGCTTTTTTACCGGGACAGACCTACGAGCAGTACTTC.

There are many counts of this clonotype. The chain combines TRBV5-6 with TRBJ1-1, with D uncertain. The CDR3 has 12 residues. Trimming removed 4 bases at V and 3 bases at J, with 7 bases between. Germline assignment: CDR1 SGHDT and CDR2 YYEEEE. Here the CDR3 DNA reads TGTGCCAGCAGCCCCGGGGACACTGAAGCTTTCTTT. Translated, it gives CASSPGDTEAFF.

This clonotype was observed many times. This chain links TRBV15 with TRBJ2-7, with 8 bases identical to TRBD1. Germline CDR1 and CDR2: LNHNV and YYDKDF (reference sequence). CDR3 length: 16 residues. The V and J ends lost 3 bases and 7 bases, in that order; junction bases with no gene match: 14. The DNA for the CDR3 is TGTGCCACCAGCAGGGATCAGGGGGCGCTCCTTCAAGAGCAGTACTTC. Its translation: CATSRDQGALLQEQYF.

This clonotype was seen repeatedly, ten times or more. This chain links TRBV6-1 with TRBJ1-1; unclear D gene. V was pared by 7 bases and J by 5 bases, with 14 bases between. The CDR3 runs 13 residues. The germline V gene encodes CDR1 MNHNS and CDR2 SASEGT. The CDR3 DNA reads as TGTGCCAGCAACCCAATAGCGGGGACTGAAGCTTTCTTT. It encodes CASNPIAGTEAFF.

This clonotype came up many times. The chain is built from TRBV19 and TRBJ2-3; no clear D gene. This CDR3 is 14 amino acids long. V was clipped by 3 bases and J by 4 bases, with 11 bases between them. Germline lookup yields CDR1 LNHDA and CDR2 SQIVND (reference sequence). DNA for the CDR3: TGTGCCAGTAGTATCCTGGTTACAGCAGATACGCAGTATTTT. Its protein is CASSILVTADTQYF.

With respect to this clonotype: Germline and junction disagree at one end, which may indicate a read error. This chain links TRBV27 with TRBJ2-5; D ambiguous. The CDR3 totals 16 residues. Germline V gives CDR1 MNHEY, CDR2 SMNVEV (reference sequence). The CDR3, as DNA: TGTGCCGGCAGTCCCTCGGTGAATCGGGCGAGGGAGACCCAGTACTTC. Translated, it gives CAGSPSVNRARETQYF.

Comment on this clonotype: Given a much more abundant clone one base away, this may be a read error. This chain connects TRBV12-3 or TRBV12-4 to TRBJ2-7; 10 bases are shared with TRBD1. This CDR3 contains 14 residues. The junction had 9 bases not matched to a gene; V was cut back by 7 bases and J by 6 bases. The CDR3 sequence: CASTADRGVGEQYF. The CDR3 coding sequence is TGTGCCAGCACCGCGGACAGGGGGGTCGGCGAGCAGTACTTC.

This clonotype was counted at least ten times. The V call is TRBV7-9, the J call TRBJ2-7; possibly TRBD2 for D (6 bases). Deletions cut 1 base from V and 4 bases from J, with 14 bases between. Germline V gene lookup returns CDR1 SEHNR and CDR2 FQNEAQ (reference sequence). The length of the CDR3 is 15 residues. DNA for the CDR3: TGTGCCAGCAGCTTAGAGCCAGCGGGCATGTACGAGCAGTACTTC. This encodes CASSLEPAGMYEQYF. The full variable domain, completed using reference TRBV7-9 and TRBJ2-7, is DTGVSQNPRHKITKRGQNVTFRCDPISEHNRLYWYRQTLGQGPEFLTYFQNEAQLEKSRLLSDRFSAERPKGSFSTLEIQRTEQGDSAMYLCASSLEPAGMYEQYFGPGTRLTVT.